This TCR beta chain derives from a study of blood T cell repertoires in COVID-19. Study in general: Acute and convalescent COVID-19 samples came from the United States, Italy and Spain. T cells, B-cell-depleted T cells, or PBMCs provided the cDNA or gDNA that served as material.

This clone has only a few counts. This CDR3 spans 15 amino acids. The V gene's germline CDR1 is GTSNPN and CDR2 SVGIG (reference sequence). V lost 3 bases and J lost 6; bases outside the gene matches: 10. As handled by the study authors: Nucleated cell number was recorded as an estimate derived from reference gene primer amplification. Sequenced by immunoSEQ multiplex PCR; TCRdb stores in-frame clones only, minus some. That table supplies the V and J calls and clone size; D and trimming were determined from the DNA. The sample has 150,000 to 200,000 clones, around 74% seen once. The sequence was collected from a woman aged 80 or over with acute or convalescent COVID-19. The sequenced material came from peripheral blood. The V gene is TRBV30, the J gene TRBJ2-1, with 8 bases matching TRBD2. CDR3 sequence: CAWSAGLAGGNEQFF. DNA of the CDR3: TGTGCCTGGAGCGCTGGGCTAGCGGGTGGCAATGAGCAGTTCTTC.